This T cell receptor (beta chain) was identified in a study of beta chain features in type 1 diabetes. Study observations and caveats: Researchers report that Type 1 diabetes patients had moderately but significantly shorter TCRB CDR3s across all four CD4+ subsets. Possibly, sequencing cDNA over-represented cells that had high TCR expression levels. A possible short-template PCR bias applies equally to patients and controls.

Cell sorting via CD45RO/CCR7/CD25/CD127/CD95/CD27 was performed to obtain CD4+ naive, central memory, regulatory and stem cell-like memory cells. Purities in excess of 98% were seen in all sorted populations. With respect to this clone: Its target is unknown.

CDR1 is LNHNV, CDR2 YYDKDF, per germline (reference sequence). The CDR3 length is 13 residues. V lost 8 bases to trimming and J lost 3 bases, with 14 bases between them. Of the isolated RNA, all was reverse transcribed, and so the sequenced material was expressed TCRB transcripts. Repertoires were generated with immunoSEQ multiplex PCR, while TCRdb's copy carries only in-frame clones and drops some. The table shows 600,000 to 700,000 clones, with around 15% occurring only once. J is TRBJ2-7 and V is TRBV15; D possibly corresponds to TRBD1 (6 bases). The source of this sequence is a man younger than 35 with type 1 diabetes. The sample consisted of naive CD4+ T cells from blood. The CDR3 here is CATSGTPGYEQYF. The DNA of the CDR3 is TGTGCCACCTCCGGGACACCTGGCTACGAGCAGTACTTC.